Listed here are 26 T cell receptor beta chains from one sample, sequenced in a study of blood T cell repertoires in COVID-19. Clones were read by immunoSEQ multiplex PCR, and TCRdb kept only the in-frame ones, dropping some. The sample holds under 130,000 clones, more than 75% seen once. Sequenced input: peripheral blood. The receptors derive from a human donor in a cohort sampled during active COVID-19.

This chain connects TRBV6-2 or TRBV6-3 to TRBJ2-2, with D maybe TRBD1 (5 bases). The CDR3 is 18 amino acids. The V end was cut by 3 bases, the J end by 5 bases, with 22 bases between. Germline assignment: CDR1 MNHEY and CDR2 SVGEGT. The CDR3 nucleotides read TGTGCCAGCAGTTATCCCCAGGGCGAGGCCCTCAGGACCGGGGAGCTGTTTTTT. It yields the protein CASSYPQGEALRTGELFF.

This chain links TRBV30 with TRBJ2-5, with TRBD2 identical over 11 bases. Trimming took 7 bases from V and 0 from J; bases not matched to a gene: 13. Germline values: CDR1 GTSNPN, CDR2 SVGIG (reference sequence). The CDR3 is 17 amino acids. CDR3 sequence reads: CALRRASGGMYQETQYF. CDR3 nucleotides: TGTGCCTTGAGGCGGGCTAGCGGGGGGATGTACCAAGAGACCCAGTACTTC.

The chain links TRBV6-2 or TRBV6-3 to TRBJ2-1, with 7 nucleotides matching TRBD1. V lost 3 bases and J lost 4; bases outside the gene matches: 9. CDR3 length: 16 amino acids. Germline loops: CDR1 MNHEY, CDR2 SVGEGT. The CDR3 loop reads CASSYSAEGAYNEQFF. The CDR3 nucleotides read TGTGCCAGCAGTTATTCCGCCGAGGGGGCGTACAATGAGCAGTTCTTC.

This clone was counted a few times. The V and J genes are TRBV14 and TRBJ2-3, with D unresolved. Trimming removed 5 bases from V and 0 bases from J, with 9 bases in between. This CDR3 is built from 14 residues. Germline-derived CDR1 and CDR2 are SGHDN and FVKESK. CDR3 in amino acids: CASSIHSSTDTQYF. CDR3 sequence (DNA): TGTGCCAGCAGCATTCATTCAAGCACAGATACGCAGTATTTT.

The J gene is TRBJ1-2, the V gene TRBV19; 9 positions match TRBD1. The CDR3 extends over 15 amino acids. J lost 4 bases, V lost 3 bases, and 6 bases had no gene match. Germline loops: CDR1 LNHDA, CDR2 SQIVND (reference sequence). The CDR3 reads CASSIPGQGSYGYTF. CDR3 nucleotide sequence: TGTGCCAGTAGTATTCCGGGACAGGGATCCTATGGCTACACCTTC.

V gene TRBV7-9 combines with J gene TRBJ1-1; D gene uncertain. CDR1 is SEHNR, CDR2 FQNEAQ, per germline (reference sequence). The CDR3 sequence is 13 residues long. Trimming removed 2 bases at V and 3 bases at J, with 7 bases between. CDR3 nucleotides: TGTGCCAGCAGCTTAAACGGTGACACTGAAGCTTTCTTT. As protein: CASSLNGDTEAFF. The full variable domain, its missing parts supplied by reference TRBV7-9 and TRBJ1-1, is DTGVSQNPRHKITKRGQNVTFRCDPISEHNRLYWYRQTLGQGPEFLTYFQNEAQLEKSRLLSDRFSAERPKGSFSTLEIQRTEQGDSAMYLCASSLNGDTEAFFGQGTRLTVV.

CDR3 sequence: CASSLLGRGSEQYF. The CDR3 coding sequence is TGTGCCAGCAGTTTATTAGGTCGGGGTTCCGAGCAGTACTTC. This chain links TRBV27 with TRBJ2-7, with D tentatively TRBD2 (5 bases). Trimming pared 1 base from V and 6 bases from J, leaving 13 bases between. Germline-derived CDR1 and CDR2 are MNHEY and SMNVEV (reference sequence). This CDR3 spans 14 amino acids.

The chain uses TRBV10-3 and TRBJ1-3; 7 nucleotides align to TRBD1. This CDR3 comprises 14 residues. From germline, CDR1 is ENHRY and CDR2 SYGVKD. V shed 6 bases and J 0 bases; nucleotides not matched to a gene: 2. This CDR3 is CAISSGGSGNTIYF. CDR3 in DNA: TGTGCCATCAGCTCAGGGGGCTCTGGAAACACCATATATTTT.

The genes are TRBV28 and TRBJ1-3; D might be TRBD1 (6 bases). Trimming took 6 bases from V and 0 from J, leaving 15 bases between them. Per the germline V gene, CDR1 is MDHEN and CDR2 is SYDVKM. CDR3 length: 16 residues. The CDR3 is CASSSLLRGSGNTIYF. Written as DNA, the CDR3 is TGTGCCAGCAGCTCCCTCCTCAGGGGCTCTGGAAACACCATATATTTT. The entire variable domain, with the rest obtained from reference TRBV28 and TRBJ1-3, is as follows: DVKVTQSSRYLVKRTGEKVFLECVQDMDHENMFWYRQDPGLGLRLIYFSYDVKMKEKGDIPEGYSVSREKKERFSLILESASTNQTSMYLCASSSLLRGSGNTIYFGEGSWLTVV.

The chain is built from TRBV3-1 (or the pseudogene TRBV3-2) and TRBJ1-5; 7 bases agree with TRBD1. Germline V gene sequence: CDR1 LGHDT, CDR2 YNNKEL (reference sequence). The V gene end was trimmed by 8 bases and the J gene end by 4 bases; junction bases not matched to a gene: 2. This CDR3 has 12 residues. The chain's CDR3 is CASGDSNQPQHF. The CDR3 coding sequence is TGTGCCAGCGGGGACAGTAATCAGCCCCAGCATTTT.

This chain joins TRBV18 and TRBJ2-1; 8 bases are a match to TRBD2. The V gene's germline CDR1 is KGHSH and CDR2 LQKENI. This CDR3 is 14 amino acids long. The V gene end was trimmed by 1 base and the J gene end by 5 bases; junction bases not matched to a gene: 1. The CDR3 DNA is TGTGCCAGCTCACCACTAGCGGGGAACAATGAGCAGTTCTTC. It codes for CASSPLAGNNEQFF.

The chain couples TRBV28 to TRBJ1-3; a weak D match, TRBD1 (5 bases). CDR3 length equals 18 residues. Germline V gives CDR1 MDHEN, CDR2 SYDVKM. The V end lost 4 bases, the J end lost 3 bases, and 22 bases lay between the germline ends. The chain's CDR3 is CASSYYGLGPRGGNTIYF. DNA for the CDR3: TGTGCCAGCAGTTACTATGGCCTGGGGCCCCGCGGTGGAAACACCATATATTTT.

The chain carries TRBV19 and TRBJ2-7; TRBD1 might be the D (5 bases). Trimming pared 5 bases from V and 5 bases from J, leaving 13 bases between. The CDR3 is 13 residues long. Per germline, CDR1 LNHDA and CDR2 SQIVND (reference sequence). The CDR3 coding sequence is TGTGCCAGTAGTCCCCGCAGGGTTGACGAGCAGTACTTC. This gives the protein CASSPRRVDEQYF.

A single count supports this clone. The chain carries TRBV30 and TRBJ1-5; no firm D call. Germline V gene sequence: CDR1 GTSNPN, CDR2 SVGIG (reference sequence). CDR3 length: 15 amino acids. V lost 0 bases to trimming and J lost 4 bases, with 13 bases between them. This CDR3 reads CAWSVFSGENQPQHF. The CDR3 DNA follows: TGTGCCTGGAGTGTTTTCTCGGGAGAAAATCAGCCCCAGCATTTT. Filled out from reference TRBV30 and TRBJ1-5, the complete variable domain reads SQTIHQWPATLVQPVGSPLSLECTVEGTSNPNLYWYRQAAGRGLQLLFYSVGIGQISSEVPQNLSASRPQDRQFILSSKKLLLSDSGFYLCAWSVFSGENQPQHFGDGTRLSIL.

The chain is built from TRBV27 and TRBJ1-6; 7 nucleotides match TRBD1. CDR3 length equals 15 residues. Trimming at V came to 5 bases and at J to 5 bases, leaving 6 bases not matched to a gene. Germline lookup yields CDR1 MNHEY and CDR2 SMNVEV (reference sequence). CDR3 bases: TGTGCCAGCAGTCCCTACAGGGGAAATAATTCACCCCTCCACTTT. Translation: CASSPYRGNNSPLHF.

CDR3 in DNA: TGTGCCAGTAGTCCCGGACTTCCCTACGAGCAGTACTTC. Translation: CASSPGLPYEQYF. The V call is TRBV19, the J call TRBJ2-7; TRBD2 is a possible D gene (5 bases). The V gene's germline CDR1 is LNHDA and CDR2 SQIVND (reference sequence). There are 13 residues in the CDR3. V lost 5 bases and J 2 bases, leaving 10 bases between the germline ends.

This chain uses TRBV30 with TRBJ2-3; 10 nucleotides agree with TRBD2. The CDR3 sequence is 17 residues long. Trimming at V came to 0 bases and at J to 4 bases, leaving 10 bases not matched to a gene. Germline CDR1 reads GTSNPN; CDR2 reads SVGIG (reference sequence). CDR3 sequence: CAWSVQSGGVGADTQYF. The DNA of the CDR3 is TGTGCCTGGAGTGTACAAAGCGGGGGGGTTGGGGCAGATACGCAGTATTTT.

This sequence joins TRBV19 and TRBJ2-3, with D tentatively TRBD2 (6 bases). Germline V CDR1 and CDR2: LNHDA, SQIVND (reference sequence). Trimming removed 3 bases from V and 0 bases from J, with 7 bases in between. There are 14 residues in the CDR3. The CDR3 DNA follows: TGTGCCAGTAGTATCAGCGGGAGCACAGATACGCAGTATTTT. It is translated as CASSISGSTDTQYF.

CDR3: CASSILGQVPGNTIYF. The CDR3 nucleotides read TGTGCCAGTAGTATTTTGGGACAGGTACCTGGAAACACCATATATTTT. The chain recombines TRBV19 with TRBJ1-3, with 8 bases matching TRBD1. The CDR3 is 16 residues long. CDR1 and CDR2 (germline): LNHDA, SQIVND (reference sequence). V was pared by 3 bases and J by 2 bases, with 6 bases of the junction left unmatched.

This chain links TRBV28 with TRBJ1-1; 9 bases align to TRBD1. This CDR3 has 17 amino acids. Germline values: CDR1 MDHEN, CDR2 SYDVKM. The J segment lost 0 bases and the V segment lost 6 bases, leaving 11 bases of the junction unmatched. The CDR3 DNA reads TGTGCCAGCAGCTCACTTGGGACAGGGACTATGAACACTGAAGCTTTCTTT. Protein product: CASSSLGTGTMNTEAFF. Full variable domain (missing parts from reference TRBV28 and TRBJ1-1): DVKVTQSSRYLVKRTGEKVFLECVQDMDHENMFWYRQDPGLGLRLIYFSYDVKMKEKGDIPEGYSVSREKKERFSLILESASTNQTSMYLCASSSLGTGTMNTEAFFGQGTRLTVV.

The genes are TRBV24-1 and TRBJ2-5, with D tentatively TRBD1 (6 bases). V was clipped by 4 bases and J by 5 bases, with 16 bases between them. CDR1 is KGHDR, CDR2 SFDVKD, per germline. The CDR3 sequence is 15 residues long. The CDR3 DNA sequence: TGTGCCACCAGTGAGCACTCACAGGGTAGGGAGACCCAGTACTTC. This translates into CATSEHSQGRETQYF.

Concerning this clone itself: A junction boundary mismatches the germline segment, possibly from a read error. This chain links TRBV6-1 with TRBJ2-2, with a tentative D call TRBD2 (5 bases). There are 12 residues in the CDR3. CDR1 and CDR2 (germline): MNHNS, SASEGT. This chain's CDR3 is CASSDVLRGAVF. Written as DNA, the CDR3 is TGTGCCAGCAGTGACGTCTTACGGGGAGCTGTTTTT.

The sample holds one count of this clone. The CDR3 loop is CASSLGGTFNEQFF. CDR3 in DNA: TGTGCCAGCAGCTTAGGGGGGACTTTCAATGAGCAGTTCTTC. The J gene is TRBJ2-1, the V gene TRBV7-2; a possible D gene is TRBD2 (6 bases). This CDR3 contains 14 residues. Germline CDR1 SGHTA, CDR2 FQGNSA. V gave up 1 base and J gave up 6 bases, with 10 bases separating them.

This sequence joins TRBV14 and TRBJ1-1; possible D gene TRBD1, 5 bases. Per germline, CDR1 SGHDN and CDR2 FVKESK. The length of the CDR3 is 13 residues. V was shortened by 4 bases and J by 5 bases, with 11 bases between the two germline ends. CDR3 in amino acids: CASSRGRGTEAFF. CDR3 DNA: TGTGCCAGCAGCCGCGGAAGGGGAACTGAAGCTTTCTTT. Complete variable domain (other parts from reference TRBV14 and TRBJ1-1): EAGVTQFPSHSVIEKGQTVTLRCDPISGHDNLYWYRRVMGKEIKFLLHFVKESKQDESGMPNNRFLAERTGGTYSTLKVQPAELEDSGVYFCASSRGRGTEAFFGQGTRLTVV.

This chain joins TRBV5-1 and TRBJ2-7; maybe TRBD1 (5 bases). Trimming pared 3 bases from V and 4 bases from J, leaving 14 bases between. The CDR3 loop spans 14 amino acids. CDR1 SGHRS and CDR2 YFSETQ come from the germline V gene. The CDR3 region has the DNA TGCGCCAGCAGCTCACGCCAGGGTATTTACGAGCAGTACTTC. This encodes CASSSRQGIYEQYF.

This clone was seen a handful of times. The chain links TRBV10-3 to TRBJ1-1, with 7 bases identical to TRBD1. Germline V gives CDR1 ENHRY, CDR2 SYGVKD. The CDR3 totals 12 residues. V shed 11 bases and J 1 base; nucleotides not matched to a gene: 4. As DNA, the CDR3 is TGTGCCTGTGGACAGGCGAACACTGAAGCTTTCTTT. Residues: CACGQANTEAFF.